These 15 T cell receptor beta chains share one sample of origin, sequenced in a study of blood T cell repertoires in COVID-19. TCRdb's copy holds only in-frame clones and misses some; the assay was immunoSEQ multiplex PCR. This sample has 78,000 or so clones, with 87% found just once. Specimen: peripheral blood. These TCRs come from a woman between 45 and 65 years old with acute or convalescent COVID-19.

The CDR3: CASSLAGFYEQYF. CDR3 DNA: TGTGCCAGCAGCTTAGCAGGCTTCTACGAGCAGTACTTC. The V and J genes are TRBV11-2 and TRBJ2-7; D unresolved. V lost 1 base to trimming and J lost 3 bases, with 7 bases between them. The CDR3 contains 13 residues. The V gene's germline CDR1 is SGHAT and CDR2 FQNNGV.

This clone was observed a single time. The CDR3 coding sequence is TGTGCCAGCAGTCCTCCCGGGACAGGGCTCTACGAGCAGTACTTC. Translated: CASSPPGTGLYEQYF. The chain joins TRBV27 to TRBJ2-7; 9 bases line up with TRBD1. CDR1 is MNHEY, CDR2 SMNVEV, per germline (reference sequence). Trimming removed 5 bases from V and 3 bases from J; junction bases left unmatched: 8. The CDR3 has 15 amino acids.

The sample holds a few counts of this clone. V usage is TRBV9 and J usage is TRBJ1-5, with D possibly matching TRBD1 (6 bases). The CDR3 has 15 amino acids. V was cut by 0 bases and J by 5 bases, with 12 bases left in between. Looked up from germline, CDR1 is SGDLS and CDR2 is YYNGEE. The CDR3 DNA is TGTGCCAGCAGCGTAGATGGTACAGGGCATCAGCCCCAGCATTTT. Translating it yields CASSVDGTGHQPQHF.

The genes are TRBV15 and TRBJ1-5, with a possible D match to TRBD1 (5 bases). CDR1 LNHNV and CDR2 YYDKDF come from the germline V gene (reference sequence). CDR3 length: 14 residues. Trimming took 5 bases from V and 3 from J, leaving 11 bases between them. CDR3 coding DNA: TGTGCCACCAGCCCTCAGGGTGTCAATCAGCCCCAGCATTTT. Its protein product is CATSPQGVNQPQHF.

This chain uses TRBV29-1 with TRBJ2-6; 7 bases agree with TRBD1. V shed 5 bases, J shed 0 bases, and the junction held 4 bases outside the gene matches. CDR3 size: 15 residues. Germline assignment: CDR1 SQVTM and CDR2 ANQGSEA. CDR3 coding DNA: TGCAGCGTTAGGGACAGCCTCTCTGGGGCCAACGTCCTGACTTTC. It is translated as CSVRDSLSGANVLTF. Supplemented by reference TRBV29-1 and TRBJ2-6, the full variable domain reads SAVISQKPSRDICQRGTSLTIQCQVDSQVTMMFWYRQQPGQSLTLIATANQGSEATYESGFVIDKFPISRPNLTFSTLTVSNMSPEDSSIYLCSVRDSLSGANVLTFGAGSRLTVL.

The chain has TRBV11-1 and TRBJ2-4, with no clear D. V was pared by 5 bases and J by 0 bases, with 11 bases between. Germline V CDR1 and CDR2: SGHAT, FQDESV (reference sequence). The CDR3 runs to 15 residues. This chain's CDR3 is CASSPTEVAKNIQYF. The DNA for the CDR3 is TGTGCCAGCAGCCCCACAGAAGTAGCCAAAAACATTCAGTACTTC. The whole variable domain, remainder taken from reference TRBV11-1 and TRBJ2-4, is EAEVAQSPRYKITEKSQAVAFWCDPISGHATLYWYRQILGQGPELLVQFQDESVVDDSQLPKDRFSAERLKGVDSTLKIQPAELGDSAMYLCASSPTEVAKNIQYFGAGTRLSVL.

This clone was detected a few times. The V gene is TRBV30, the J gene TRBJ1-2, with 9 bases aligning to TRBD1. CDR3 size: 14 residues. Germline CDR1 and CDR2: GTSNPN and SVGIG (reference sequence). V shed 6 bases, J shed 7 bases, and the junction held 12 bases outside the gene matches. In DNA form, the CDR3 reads TGTGCCTGCCCCAGATGGGACAGGGTGTCTGGCTACACCTTC. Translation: CACPRWDRVSGYTF.

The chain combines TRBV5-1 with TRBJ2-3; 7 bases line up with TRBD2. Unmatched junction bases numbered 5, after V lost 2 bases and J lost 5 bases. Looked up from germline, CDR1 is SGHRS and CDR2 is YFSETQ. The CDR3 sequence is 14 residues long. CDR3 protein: CASSLTSVGDTQYF. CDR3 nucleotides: TGCGCCAGCAGCTTAACTAGCGTAGGAGATACGCAGTATTTT.

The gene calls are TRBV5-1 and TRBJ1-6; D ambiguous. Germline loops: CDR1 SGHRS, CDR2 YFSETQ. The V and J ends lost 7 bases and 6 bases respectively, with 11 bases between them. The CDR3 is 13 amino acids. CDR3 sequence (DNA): TGCGCCAGCCAGCGTGAGCGTAATTCACCCCTCCACTTT. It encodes CASQRERNSPLHF. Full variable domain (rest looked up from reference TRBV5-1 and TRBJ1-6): KAGVTQTPRYLIKTRGQQVTLSCSPISGHRSVSWYQQTPGQGLQFLFEYFSETQRNKGNFPGRFSGRQFSNSRSEMNVSTLELGDSALYLCASQRERNSPLHFGNGTRLTVT.

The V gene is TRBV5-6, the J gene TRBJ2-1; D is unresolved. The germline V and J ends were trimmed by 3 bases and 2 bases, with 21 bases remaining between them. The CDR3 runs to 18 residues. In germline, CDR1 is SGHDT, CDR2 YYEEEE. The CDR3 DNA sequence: TGTGCCAGCAGCTCCCCCACTATCGGCTATACTACCTACAATGAGCAGTTCTTC. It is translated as CASSSPTIGYTTYNEQFF.

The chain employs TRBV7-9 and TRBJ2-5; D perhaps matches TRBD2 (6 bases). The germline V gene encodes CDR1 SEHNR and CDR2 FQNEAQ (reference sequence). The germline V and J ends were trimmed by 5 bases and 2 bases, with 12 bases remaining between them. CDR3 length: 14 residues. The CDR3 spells CASSVGGGQETQYF. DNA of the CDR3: TGTGCCAGCAGCGTTGGTGGGGGGCAAGAGACCCAGTACTTC.

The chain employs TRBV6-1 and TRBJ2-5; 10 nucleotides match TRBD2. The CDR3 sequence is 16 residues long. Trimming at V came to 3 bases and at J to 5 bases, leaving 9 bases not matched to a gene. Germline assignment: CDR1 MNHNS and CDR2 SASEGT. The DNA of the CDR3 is TGTGCCAGCAGTGATACCGAGCGGGGGGGTGAGGAGACCCAGTACTTC. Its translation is CASSDTERGGEETQYF.

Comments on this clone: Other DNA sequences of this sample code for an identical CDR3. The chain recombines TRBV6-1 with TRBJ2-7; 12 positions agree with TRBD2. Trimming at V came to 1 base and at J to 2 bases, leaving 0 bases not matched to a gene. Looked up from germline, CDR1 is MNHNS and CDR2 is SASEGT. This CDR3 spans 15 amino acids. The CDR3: CASSEGLAGAYEQYF. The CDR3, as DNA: TGTGCCAGCAGTGAAGGACTAGCGGGAGCCTACGAGCAGTACTTC.

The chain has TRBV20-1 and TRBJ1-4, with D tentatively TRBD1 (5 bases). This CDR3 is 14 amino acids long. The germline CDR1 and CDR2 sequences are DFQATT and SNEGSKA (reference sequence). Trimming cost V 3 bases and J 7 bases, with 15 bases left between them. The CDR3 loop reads CSASTWQGAEKLFF. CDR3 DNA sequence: TGCAGTGCTAGTACGTGGCAGGGTGCTGAAAAACTGTTTTTT.

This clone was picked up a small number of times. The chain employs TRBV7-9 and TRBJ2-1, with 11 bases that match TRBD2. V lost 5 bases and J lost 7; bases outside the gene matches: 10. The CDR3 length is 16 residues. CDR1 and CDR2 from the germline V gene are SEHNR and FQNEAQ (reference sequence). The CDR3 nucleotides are TGTGCCAGCAGCCCCAGGACCGGACTAGCGGGTAATGAGCAGTTCTTC. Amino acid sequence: CASSPRTGLAGNEQFF.